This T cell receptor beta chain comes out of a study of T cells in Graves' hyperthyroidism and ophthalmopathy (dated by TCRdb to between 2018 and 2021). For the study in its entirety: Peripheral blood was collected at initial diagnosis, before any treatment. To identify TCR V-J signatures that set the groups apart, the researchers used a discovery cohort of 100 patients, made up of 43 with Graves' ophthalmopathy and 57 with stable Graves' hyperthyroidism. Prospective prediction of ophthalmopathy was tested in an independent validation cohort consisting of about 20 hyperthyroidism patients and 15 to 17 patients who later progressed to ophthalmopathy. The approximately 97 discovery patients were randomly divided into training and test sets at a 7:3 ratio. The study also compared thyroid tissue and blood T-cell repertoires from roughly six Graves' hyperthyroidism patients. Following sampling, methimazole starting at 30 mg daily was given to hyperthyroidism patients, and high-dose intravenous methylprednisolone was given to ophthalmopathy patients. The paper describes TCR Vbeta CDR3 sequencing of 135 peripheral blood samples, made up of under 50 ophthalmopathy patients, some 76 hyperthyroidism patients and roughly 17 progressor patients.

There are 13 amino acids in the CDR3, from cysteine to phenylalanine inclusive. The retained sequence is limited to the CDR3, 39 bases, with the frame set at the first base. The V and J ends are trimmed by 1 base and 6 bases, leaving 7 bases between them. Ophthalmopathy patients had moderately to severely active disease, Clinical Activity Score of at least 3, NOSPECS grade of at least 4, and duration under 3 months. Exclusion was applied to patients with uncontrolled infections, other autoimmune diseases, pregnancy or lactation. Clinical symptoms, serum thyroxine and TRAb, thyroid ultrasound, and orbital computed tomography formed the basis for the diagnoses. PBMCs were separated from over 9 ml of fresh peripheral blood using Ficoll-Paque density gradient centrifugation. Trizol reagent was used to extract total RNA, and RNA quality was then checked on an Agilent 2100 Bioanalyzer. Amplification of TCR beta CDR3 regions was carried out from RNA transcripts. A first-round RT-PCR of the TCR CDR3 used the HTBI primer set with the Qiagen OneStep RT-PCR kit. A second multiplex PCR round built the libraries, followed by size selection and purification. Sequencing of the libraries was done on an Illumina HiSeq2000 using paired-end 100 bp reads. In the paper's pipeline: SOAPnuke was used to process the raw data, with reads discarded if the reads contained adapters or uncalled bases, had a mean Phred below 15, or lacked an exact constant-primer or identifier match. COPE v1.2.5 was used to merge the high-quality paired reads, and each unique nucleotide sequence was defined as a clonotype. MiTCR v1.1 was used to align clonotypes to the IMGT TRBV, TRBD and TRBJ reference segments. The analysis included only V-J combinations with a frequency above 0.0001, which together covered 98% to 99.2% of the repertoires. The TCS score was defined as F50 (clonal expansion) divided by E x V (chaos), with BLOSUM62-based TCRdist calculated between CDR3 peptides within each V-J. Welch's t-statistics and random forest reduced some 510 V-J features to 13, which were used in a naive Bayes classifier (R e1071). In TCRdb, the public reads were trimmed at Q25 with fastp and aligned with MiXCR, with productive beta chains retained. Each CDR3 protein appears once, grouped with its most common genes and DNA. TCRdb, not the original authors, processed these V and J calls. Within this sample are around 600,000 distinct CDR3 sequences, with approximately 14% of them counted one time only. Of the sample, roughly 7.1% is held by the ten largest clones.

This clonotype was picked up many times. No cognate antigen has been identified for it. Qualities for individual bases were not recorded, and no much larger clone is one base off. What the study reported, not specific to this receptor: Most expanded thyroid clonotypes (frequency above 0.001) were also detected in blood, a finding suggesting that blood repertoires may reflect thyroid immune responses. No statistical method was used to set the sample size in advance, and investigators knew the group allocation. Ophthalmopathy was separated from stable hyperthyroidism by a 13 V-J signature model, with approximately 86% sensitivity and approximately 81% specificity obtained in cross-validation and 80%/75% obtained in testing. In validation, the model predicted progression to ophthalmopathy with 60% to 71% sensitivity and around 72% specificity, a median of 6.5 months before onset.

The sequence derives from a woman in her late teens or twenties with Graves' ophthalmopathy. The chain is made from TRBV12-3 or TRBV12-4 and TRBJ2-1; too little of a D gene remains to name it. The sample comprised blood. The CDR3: CASSLGGVNEQFF. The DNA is TGTGCCAGCAGTTTAGGGGGTGTCAATGAGCAGTTCTTC.